Listed below are T cell receptor beta chains from one sample, sequenced in a study of blood T cell repertoires in COVID-19. Repertoires were generated with immunoSEQ multiplex PCR, while TCRdb's copy carries only in-frame clones and drops some. The sample holds 240,000 or so clones, around 89% seen once. Sequencing was carried out using PBMCs or T cells enriched from blood (not recorded which). The receptors stem from a man aged 40-50 years who had recovered from COVID-19. Each CDR3 is given with its conserved first and last residue. A D gene is named only where the DNA matches it firmly. The size of a clone is reported for some rows only, either as once, few or many, or as a class for expanded clones.

>TRBJ2-5|TRBV5-5|-|14|TRBD1
CASSSGGVTETQYF
TGTGCCAGCAGCTCAGGGGGCGTGACGGAGACCCAGTACTTC
>TRBJ1-5|TRBV7-3|few|15|-
CASSLNGQGNQPQHF
TGTGCCAGCAGCTTAAACGGGCAGGGGAATCAGCCCCAGCATTTT
>TRBJ1-4|TRBV3-1/TRBV3-2|-|16|-
CASSQDVVVGGEKLFF
TGTGCCAGCAGCCAAGATGTTGTGGTCGGCGGCGAAAAACTGTTTTTT
>TRBJ1-6|TRBV19|few|13|-
CASSITENSPLHF
TGTGCCAGTAGTATAACAGAGAATTCACCCCTCCACTTT
>TRBJ2-5|TRBV10-3|-|14|TRBD1
CAISESTGAETQYF
TGTGCCATCAGTGAGTCGACAGGGGCAGAGACCCAGTACTTC
>TRBJ1-6|TRBV9|-|15|-
CASSPTELNNSPLHF
TGTGCCAGCAGCCCGACAGAGCTAAATAATTCACCCCTCCACTTT
>TRBJ2-1|TRBV3-1/TRBV3-2|-|15|TRBD2
CASSQEFTSGSEQFF
TGTGCCAGCAGCCAAGAATTTACTAGCGGGAGTGAGCAGTTCTTC
>TRBJ1-2|TRBV3-1/TRBV3-2|-|14|-
CASSQGGGPYGYTF
TGTGCCAGCAGCCAGGGTGGGGGCCCCTATGGCTACACCTTC
>TRBJ1-4|TRBV7-6|once|15|TRBD1
CASSPGTATNEKLFF
TGTGCCAGCAGCCCGGGGACAGCAACTAATGAAAAACTGTTTTTT
>TRBJ1-4|TRBV7-9|-|13|-
CASSLLFGEKLFF
TGTGCCAGCAGCCTCCTCTTCGGTGAAAAACTGTTTTTT
>TRBJ1-1|TRBV13|-|13|-
CASGTGGSTEAFF
TGTGCCAGCGGAACGGGGGGGAGCACTGAAGCTTTCTTT
>TRBJ2-7|TRBV15|-|17|TRBD1
CATSRRTGPSRSYEQYF
TGTGCCACCAGCAGACGGACAGGGCCGAGCCGATCCTACGAGCAGTACTTC
>TRBJ2-3|TRBV7-2|-|15|-
CASSFGGGATDTQYF
TGTGCCAGCAGCTTCGGCGGCGGCGCCACAGATACGCAGTATTTT
>TRBJ2-1|TRBV13|-|14|-
CASKRGQSYNEQFF
TGTGCCAGCAAACGGGGTCAATCCTACAATGAGCAGTTCTTC
>TRBJ1-3|TRBV11-1|-|15|-
CASSFQAISGNTIYF
TGTGCCAGCAGCTTTCAGGCGATTTCTGGAAACACCATATATTTT
>TRBJ2-2|TRBV6-4|once|17|TRBD2
CASSDPTSGTNTGELFF
TGTGCCAGCAGTGACCCCACTAGCGGGACGAACACCGGGGAGCTGTTTTTT
>TRBJ2-2|TRBV19|-|14|-
CASSGRGDTGELFF
TGTGCCAGTAGTGGCAGGGGGGACACCGGGGAGCTGTTTTTT